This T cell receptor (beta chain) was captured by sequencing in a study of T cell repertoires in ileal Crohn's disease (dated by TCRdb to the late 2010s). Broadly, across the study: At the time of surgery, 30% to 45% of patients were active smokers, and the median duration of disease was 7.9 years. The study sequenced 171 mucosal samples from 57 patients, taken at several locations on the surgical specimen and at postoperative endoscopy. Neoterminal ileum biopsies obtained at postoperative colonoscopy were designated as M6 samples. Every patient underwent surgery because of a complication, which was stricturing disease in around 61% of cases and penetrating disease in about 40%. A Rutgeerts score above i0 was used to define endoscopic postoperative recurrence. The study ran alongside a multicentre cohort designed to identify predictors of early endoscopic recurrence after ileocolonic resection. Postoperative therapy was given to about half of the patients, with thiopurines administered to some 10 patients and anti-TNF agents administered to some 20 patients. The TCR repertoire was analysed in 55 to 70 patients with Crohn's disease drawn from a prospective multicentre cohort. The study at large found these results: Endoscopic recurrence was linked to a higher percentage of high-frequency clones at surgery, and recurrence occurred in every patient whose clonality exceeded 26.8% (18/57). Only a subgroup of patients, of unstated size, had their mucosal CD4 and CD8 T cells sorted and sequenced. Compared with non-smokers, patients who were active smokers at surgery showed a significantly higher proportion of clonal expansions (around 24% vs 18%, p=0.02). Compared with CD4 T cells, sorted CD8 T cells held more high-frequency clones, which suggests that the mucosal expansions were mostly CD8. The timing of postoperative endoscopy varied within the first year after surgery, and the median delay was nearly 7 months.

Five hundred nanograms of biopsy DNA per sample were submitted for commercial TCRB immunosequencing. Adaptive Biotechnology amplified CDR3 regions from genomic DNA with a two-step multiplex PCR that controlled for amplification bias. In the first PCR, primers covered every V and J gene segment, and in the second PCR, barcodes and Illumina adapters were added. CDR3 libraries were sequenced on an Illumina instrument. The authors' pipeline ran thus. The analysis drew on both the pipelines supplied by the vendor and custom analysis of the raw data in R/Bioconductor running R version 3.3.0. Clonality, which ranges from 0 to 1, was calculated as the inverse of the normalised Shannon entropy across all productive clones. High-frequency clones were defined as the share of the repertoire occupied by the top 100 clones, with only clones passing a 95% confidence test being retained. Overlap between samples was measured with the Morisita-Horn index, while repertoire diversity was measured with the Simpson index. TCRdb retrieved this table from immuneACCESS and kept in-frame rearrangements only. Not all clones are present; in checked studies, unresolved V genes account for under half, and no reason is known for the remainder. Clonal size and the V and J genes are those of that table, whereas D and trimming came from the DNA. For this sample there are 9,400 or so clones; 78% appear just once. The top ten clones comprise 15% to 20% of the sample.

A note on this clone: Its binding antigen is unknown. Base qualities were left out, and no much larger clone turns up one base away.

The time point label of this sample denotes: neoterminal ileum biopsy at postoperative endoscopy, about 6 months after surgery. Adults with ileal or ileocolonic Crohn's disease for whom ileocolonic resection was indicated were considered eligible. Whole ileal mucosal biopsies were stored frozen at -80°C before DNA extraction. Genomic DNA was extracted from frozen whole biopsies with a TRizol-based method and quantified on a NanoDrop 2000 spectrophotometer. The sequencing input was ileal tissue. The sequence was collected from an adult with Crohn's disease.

The nucleotide sequence reads TGTGCCAGCAATCCGTCGGGACAGGGAACCTACGAGCAGTACTTC. Its protein product is CASNPSGQGTYEQYF. In this chain, TRBV28 is recombined with TRBJ2-7; 9 bases in between match TRBD1. Trimmed from V: 7 bases; trimmed from J: 2 bases; junction bases lacking a gene match: 9. Measured from the cysteine to the phenylalanine, the CDR3 is 15 residues long. The read is trimmed to its CDR3 DNA, 45 bases read in frame from base 1. Reading the germline V gene gives CDR1 MDHEN and CDR2 SYDVKM.